The clone carrying this T cell receptor beta chain was counted at least ten times. The antigen remains undetermined. This entry comes from a study of regulatory T cells in long-lasting Graves disease. At the level of the study: Those Graves' patients who were newly diagnosed had been on antithyroid drugs under 3 months.

Study findings and constraints: Persistent disease preferred TRBV28, TRBJ1-2 and TRBJ2-5; new disease, TRBV20-1 and TRBJ2-1.

iRepertoire HTBI primers and Arm-PCR of CDR3 regions built TCR beta libraries. Each CDR3 protein is one row after TCRdb ran MiXCR on the multiplex PCR reads. Of 500,000 or so distinct CDR3 sequences in the sample, 14% were seen once. Trimming shortened V by 0 bases and J by 2 bases, and 11 bases separated the two germline ends. Germline V gene data show CDR1 as DFQATT and CDR2 as SNEGSKA (reference sequence). CDR3 length: 14 amino acids. As to time point: newly diagnosed GD, antithyroid drugs for less than 3 months. TCR sequences were obtained from RNA taken from PBMCs. These data were also filed under a second study, of T cells in Graves' hyperthyroidism and ophthalmopathy. From that paper: During a first-round RT-PCR of the TCR CDR3, the HTBI primer set was used.

The chain employs TRBV20-1 and TRBJ2-7; D is ambiguous. This TCR was sampled from a woman aged 50 to 65 with Graves disease. Specimen: peripheral blood mononuclear cells (PBMCs), collected at new diagnosis, from a patient treated with antithyroid drugs. The CDR3 DNA sequence: TGCAGTGCTAGAGATCCCGCTCTTCCCTACGAGCAGTACTTC. Its protein product is CSARDPALPYEQYF.